The T cell receptor (beta chain) under discussion was sequenced for a study of blood T cell repertoires in COVID-19. The wider study: PBMCs, B-cell-depleted T cells, or T cells were the source of the cDNA or gDNA that made up the material.

In germline, CDR1 is SNHLY, CDR2 FYNNEI. J gave up 2 bases and V 4 bases, and 1 base lay outside the gene matches. This CDR3 contains 13 residues. Produced via immunoSEQ multiplex PCR; TCRdb's table is partial and in-frame only. The data contain around 240,000 clones, more than 70% of them seen just once; the ten biggest clones take up roughly 1.9%. The source of this sequence is a woman aged 45-59 years who had recovered from COVID-19. The chain links TRBV2 to TRBJ1-2; 7 bases agree with TRBD1. The sequenced sample consisted of PBMCs or T cells enriched from blood (not recorded which). CDR3 DNA sequence: TGTGCCAGCAGTGGACAGGGCAACTATGGCTACACCTTC. Translation gives CASSGQGNYGYTF.